This entry lists 20 T cell receptor beta chains sequenced from one sample in a study of cytomegalovirus exposure and HLA in healthy donors. Vbeta (60) and Jbeta (13) primers were used in the PCR. Measured with immunoSEQ multiplex PCR; TCRdb has only the in-frame clones, and not every one. The top ten clones hold 1% to 1.5% of a sample with fewer than 200,000 clones, roughly 10% of them seen once. The sequenced sample was PBMCs. Receptor source: a woman aged 25 to 39 in good health and CMV-seropositive.

V usage is TRBV4-1 and J usage is TRBJ2-3; D perhaps matches TRBD1 (5 bases). V shed 4 bases and J shed 2 bases, with 19 bases lying between them. This CDR3 contains 17 residues. The germline gives CDR1 MGHRA, CDR2 YSYEKL. Here the CDR3 reads CASSPMSLTDITDTQYF. The DNA for the CDR3 is TGCGCCAGCAGCCCGATGTCGCTGACAGATATCACAGATACGCAGTATTTT.

This rearrangement joins TRBV7-8 to TRBJ2-2; 9 nucleotides match TRBD1. This CDR3 is built from 17 residues. V dropped 6 bases and J dropped 2; count of bases not matched to a gene: 10. CDR1 SGHVS and CDR2 FQNEAQ come from the germline V gene. CDR3 in DNA: TGTGCCAGCAGGCCGAGGACAGGGGTCGACAACACCGGGGAGCTGTTTTTT. Protein sequence: CASRPRTGVDNTGELFF.

The genes are TRBV19 and TRBJ1-3; no reliable D call. This CDR3 is 15 amino acids long. V shed 5 bases and J shed 0 bases, with 11 bases lying between them. Germline values: CDR1 LNHDA, CDR2 SQIVND (reference sequence). Here the CDR3 reads CASSLLGVSGNTIYF. CDR3 bases: TGTGCCAGTAGTCTCCTCGGGGTCTCTGGAAACACCATATATTTT.

There are a few counts of this clone. The chain is built from TRBV7-9 and TRBJ2-3; the match to TRBD1 covers 8 bases. Germline CDR1 and CDR2: SEHNR and FQNEAQ (reference sequence). The CDR3 is made up of 16 amino acids. V lost 0 bases to trimming and J lost 4 bases; unmatched junction nucleotides: 6. The DNA of the CDR3 is TGTGCCAGCAGCTTAGCTCAGGGGGCTAAGGCAGATACGCAGTATTTT. It encodes CASSLAQGAKADTQYF.

This clone was recorded a few times. The chain is built from TRBV5-1 and TRBJ2-3, with a weak D call TRBD2 (6 bases). Per germline, CDR1 SGHRS and CDR2 YFSETQ. V was pared by 4 bases and J by 0 bases, with 9 bases between. This CDR3 has 14 residues. This CDR3 reads CASSAGTSTDTQYF. The CDR3 nucleotides are TGCGCCAGCAGCGCCGGGACTAGCACAGATACGCAGTATTTT.

Note on this clone: The junction departs from the called germline gene at one end, perhaps through a read error. This chain links TRBV6-5 with TRBJ2-3, with D possibly TRBD1 on 6 matching bases. The germline V gene encodes CDR1 MNHEY and CDR2 SVGAGI. The CDR3 is made up of 13 amino acids. The CDR3 region has the DNA TGTGCCAGCAGCCTGGACAGCACAGATACGCCGTATTTT. This translates into CASSLDSTDTPYF.

In this sample, this clone turned up a few times. J is TRBJ2-7 and V is TRBV10-3; TRBD2 matches 14 bases. The CDR3 is 14 amino acids. The V gene end was trimmed by 10 bases and the J gene end by 6 bases; junction bases not matched to a gene: 8. Germline assignment: CDR1 ENHRY and CDR2 SYGVKD. CDR3 amino acids: CATQTGTSGSEQYF. CDR3 nucleotides: TGTGCCACCCAAACAGGGACTAGCGGGAGCGAGCAGTACTTC.

The chain combines TRBV5-5 with TRBJ1-3, with D perhaps TRBD1 (5 bases). V lost 0 bases, J lost 0 bases, and 10 bases lay in between. The CDR3 extends over 16 amino acids. Germline V gene lookup returns CDR1 SGHKS and CDR2 YYEKEE (reference sequence). In nucleotides, the CDR3 is TGTGCCAGCAGCTTGGGGACAACGGCCTCTGGAAACACCATATATTTT. Its translation is CASSLGTTASGNTIYF.

The chain couples TRBV7-8 to TRBJ2-2; weak D call: TRBD2 (6 bases). CDR1 SGHVS and CDR2 FQNEAQ come from the germline V gene. Trimming shortened V by 5 bases and J by 5 bases, and 21 bases separated the two germline ends. CDR3 length equals 17 residues. The CDR3 sequence: CASSRIGGNGATGELFF. CDR3 nucleotides: TGTGCCAGCAGCCGGATAGGAGGGAATGGTGCGACCGGGGAGCTGTTTTTT.

This clone showed up just a few times. V and J are TRBV7-9 and TRBJ2-2; D is perhaps TRBD2 (5 bases). The V end was cut by 1 base, the J end by 5 bases, with 17 bases between. The germline V gene has CDR1 SEHNR and CDR2 FQNEAQ (reference sequence). The CDR3 has 17 residues. The CDR3 loop is CASSLGQLREKTGELFF. The CDR3 region has the DNA TGTGCCAGCAGCTTAGGGCAGCTGAGGGAGAAAACCGGGGAGCTGTTTTTT.

This clone turned up a few times. The chain combines TRBV6-6 with TRBJ2-4, with unresolved D. The CDR3 totals 13 residues. Germline V CDR1 and CDR2: MNHNY, SVGAGI (reference sequence). V dropped 7 bases and J dropped 4 bases, with 11 bases sitting between them. CDR3 protein: CASTTPAKNIQYF. For the CDR3, the DNA is TGTGCCAGCACTACCCCCGCGAAAAACATTCAGTACTTC.

The chain uses TRBV12-5 and TRBJ2-5; 11 bases map to TRBD2. V trimming: 0 bases; J trimming: 5 bases; junction bases outside the gene matches: 5. The CDR3 is 16 residues long. Per the germline V gene, CDR1 is LGHNT and CDR2 is FRNRAP. The DNA for the CDR3 is TGTGCTAGTGGTTTGGTACTAGCGGGAGAAGGGGAGACCCAGTACTTC. Amino acid sequence: CASGLVLAGEGETQYF.

The chain couples TRBV5-1 to TRBJ2-1, with D possibly TRBD2 on 6 matching bases. Germline loops: CDR1 SGHRS, CDR2 YFSETQ. Trimming stripped 1 base from V and 7 bases from J, with 15 bases between. The CDR3 loop spans 15 amino acids. The CDR3 reads CASSLPLGRGNEQFF. The CDR3 region has the DNA TGCGCCAGCAGCTTGCCCCTGGGTCGGGGGAATGAGCAGTTCTTC. Looking up the rest from reference TRBV5-1 and TRBJ2-1 gives the full variable domain: KAGVTQTPRYLIKTRGQQVTLSCSPISGHRSVSWYQQTPGQGLQFLFEYFSETQRNKGNFPGRFSGRQFSNSRSEMNVSTLELGDSALYLCASSLPLGRGNEQFFGPGTRLTVL.

This clone was seen a few times. The chain has TRBV6-5 and TRBJ2-3; D not resolved. The CDR3 contains 11 residues. CDR1 and CDR2 (germline): MNHEY, SVGAGI. V shed 3 bases and J shed 6 bases, with 4 bases lying between them. This CDR3 reads CASSYMDTQYF. The CDR3 DNA reads as TGTGCCAGCAGTTATATGGATACGCAGTATTTT.

This clone was seen only a few times. This rearrangement joins TRBV10-3 to TRBJ2-7; 8 bases map to TRBD2. The V and J ends lost 0 bases and 5 bases, in that order; junction bases with no gene match: 6. The CDR3 has 15 amino acids. The germline V gene has CDR1 ENHRY and CDR2 SYGVKD. Here the CDR3 DNA reads TGTGCCATCAGTGAGTCCCCTACTAGCGGCCACGAGCAGTACTTC. Its translation is CAISESPTSGHEQYF.

This clone was found a few times. The V and J genes are TRBV6-6 and TRBJ2-7; no reliable D call. This CDR3 contains 11 residues. CDR1 is MNHNY and CDR2 is SVGAGI in the germline V gene (reference sequence). The V end was cut by 2 bases, the J end by 7 bases, with 6 bases between. CDR3 amino acids: CASSYTVEQYF. The CDR3 nucleotides are TGTGCCAGCAGTTACACAGTGGAGCAGTACTTC.

The rearrangement joins TRBV7-8 to TRBJ1-1; perhaps TRBD1 as D (5 bases). Trimming shortened V by 4 bases and J by 4 bases, and 10 bases separated the two germline ends. The CDR3 covers 13 residues. Germline CDR1 is SGHVS and CDR2 is FQNEAQ. CDR3 amino acids: CASSYNRITEAFF. The CDR3 region has the DNA TGTGCCAGCAGCTATAACAGGATCACTGAAGCTTTCTTT.

This chain connects TRBV7-2 to TRBJ1-2, with D uncertain. Between the trimmed V and J ends, which lost 1 base and 2 bases, there was a span of 8 bases. The CDR3 length is 14 residues. CDR1 and CDR2 from the germline V gene are SGHTA and FQGNSA. The CDR3 sequence is CASSLVGGNYGYTF. CDR3 DNA sequence: TGTGCCAGCAGCTTAGTAGGCGGGAACTATGGCTACACCTTC.

The V and J genes are TRBV7-3 and TRBJ2-1; 13 bases agree with TRBD2. V dropped 4 bases and J dropped 9; count of bases not matched to a gene: 9. The germline V gene has CDR1 SGHTA and CDR2 FQGTGA. This CDR3 has 16 amino acids. The CDR3 loop reads CASSSTLAGGPGEQFF. The CDR3 coding sequence is TGTGCCAGCAGCTCGACACTAGCGGGAGGGCCCGGTGAGCAGTTCTTC.

The chain is built from TRBV4-1 and TRBJ1-1, with D hard to call. The V end lost 3 bases, the J end lost 11 bases, and 16 bases lay between the germline ends. The germline CDR1 and CDR2 sequences are MGHRA and YSYEKL. There are 13 residues in the CDR3. CDR3 loop: CASSHNSRPSAFF. The CDR3 DNA reads TGCGCCAGCAGCCACAACAGCCGGCCATCGGCTTTCTTT.